Sequencing of this T cell receptor (beta chain) was carried out in a study of T cell clonality in common variable immunodeficiency. Using immunoSEQ multiplex PCR, the repertoire was profiled, and TCRdb retains in-frame clones only, with some absent. The profile covers 40,000 to 50,000 clones, none occurring a single time. This clone showed up many times. The CDR3 end falls 3 residues outside the read, so it is completed with the germline J gene. V was clipped by 3 bases and J by 3 bases, with 21 bases between them. The CDR3 extends over 17 amino acids. Per the germline V gene, CDR1 is MDHEN and CDR2 is SYDVKM.

Sequencing was carried out using peripheral blood mononuclear cells. V gene TRBV28 combines with J gene TRBJ2-7; maybe TRBD1 (6 bases). The receptor was derived from a person between 18 and 75 years old in good health. The CDR3 loop reads CASSFRLTGTLDYEQYF. The sequenced CDR3 bases are TGTGCCAGCAGTTTCCGGCTTACCGGGACATTAGACTACGAG.